These T cell receptor beta chains were read from a single sample in a study of blood T cell repertoires in COVID-19. Clones were sequenced by immunoSEQ multiplex PCR, and TCRdb holds only the in-frame ones, with some missing. The sample consists of some 180,000 clones, 76% of them appearing once. Sequenced material: peripheral blood. Receptors were obtained from a woman aged 50 to 65 with active or convalescent COVID-19. Both conserved end residues are part of each CDR3. A D gene is named only where the DNA matches it firmly. Clone size appears in some rows only: once, few, many, or a class for an expanded clone.

j_gene	d_gene	v_gene	abundance	CDR3nt	CDR3aa
TRBJ2-1	TRBD2	TRBV7-2	-	TGTGCCAGCAGCTTAGCGTTCGCGGGGGGCAATTCCTACAATGAGCAGTTCTTC	CASSLAFAGGNSYNEQFF
TRBJ1-1	-	TRBV7-9	-	TGTGCCAGCAGCTTAACGCAGTCCATGAACACTGAAGCTTTCTTT	CASSLTQSMNTEAFF
TRBJ1-1	-	TRBV6-4	few	TGTGCCAGCAGCGGACAGCCGAACACTGAAGCTTTCTTT	CASSGQPNTEAFF
TRBJ1-1	TRBD1	TRBV7-9	-	TGTGCCAGCAGCTTACAAGCAGGGGGGAACACTGAAGCTTTCTTT	CASSLQAGGNTEAFF
TRBJ2-2	-	TRBV14	many	TGTGCCAGCAGCCCAACTAGTGCCCCCGGGGAGCTGTTTTTT	CASSPTSAPGELFF
TRBJ1-5	-	TRBV30	few	TGTGCCTGGAGTGTTGGCAGTAATCAGCCCCAGCATTTT	CAWSVGSNQPQHF
TRBJ1-4	TRBD1	TRBV6-6	-	TGTGCCAGCAGTTCGACAGGGAGAGAAAAACTGTTTTTT	CASSSTGREKLFF
TRBJ2-7	-	TRBV3-1/TRBV3-2	-	TGTGCCAGCAGCCAACTAGTACCGTACGAGCAGTACTTC	CASSQLVPYEQYF
TRBJ1-2	TRBD1	TRBV19	-	TGTGCCAGTAGTACGGTACAGGGGCAGGATTATGGCTACACCTTC	CASSTVQGQDYGYTF
TRBJ2-5	-	TRBV6-5	-	TGTGCCAGCAGGCCGGGAAACCAAGAGACCCAGTACTTC	CASRPGNQETQYF
TRBJ1-1	-	TRBV7-3	few	TGTGCCAGCAGTCTAACCAGGGTGACTGAAGCTTTCTTT	CASSLTRVTEAFF
TRBJ1-1	-	TRBV4-3	-	TGCGCCAGCAGCCAAGCGGGAGGGGCCACTGAAGCTTTCTTT	CASSQAGGATEAFF
TRBJ1-6	-	TRBV6-5	-	TGTGCCAGCAGTTCCACAGGGAACAATTCACCCCTCCACTTT	CASSSTGNNSPLHF
TRBJ2-3	-	TRBV6-5	-	TGTGCCAGCAGTCCACAGGGTAAGGGCGCAGATACGCAGTATTTT	CASSPQGKGADTQYF
TRBJ1-2	-	TRBV7-3	few	TGTGCCAGCAGCCCCGACGGGAACTATGGCTACACCTTC	CASSPDGNYGYTF
TRBJ2-5	-	TRBV20-1	-	TGCAGTGCTACGGACAAAGAGACCCAGTACTTC	CSATDKETQYF
TRBJ1-2	-	TRBV7-2	-	TGTGCCAGCACCCCTGAGCAGGTCTATGGCTACACCTTC	CASTPEQVYGYTF
TRBJ1-4	TRBD1	TRBV3-1/TRBV3-2	-	TGTGCCAGCAGCCAAGATTATGGGACAGGGGTTGAAAAACTGTTTTTT	CASSQDYGTGVEKLFF
TRBJ1-4	TRBD1	TRBV6-2/TRBV6-3	-	TGTGCCAGCAGCGACCGACAGGGGGATGAAAAACTGTTTTTT	CASSDRQGDEKLFF
TRBJ2-1	-	TRBV7-8	-	TGTGCCAGCAGCTCAAAATTCCTGGCCATTAGCGGCGGCTCCTACAATGAGCAGTTCTTC	CASSSKFLAISGGSYNEQFF
TRBJ2-5	TRBD2	TRBV4-2	-	TGTGCCAGCAGCCAAGATCTTGGGCGGGGGGGGGAGACCCAGTACTTC	CASSQDLGRGGETQYF
TRBJ2-1	TRBD2	TRBV6-2/TRBV6-3	-	TGTGCCAGCAGTTCGACTGGGACTAGCGCCCTTAGCTCCTACAATGAGCAGTTCTTC	CASSSTGTSALSSYNEQFF
TRBJ2-1	TRBD2	TRBV9	once	TGTGCCAGCAGCGGCAGTGGACTAGCGGGAGGACTACCCTACAATGAGCAGTTCTTC	CASSGSGLAGGLPYNEQFF
TRBJ1-4	TRBD1	TRBV4-3	few	TGCGCCAGCAGCCGCACCCCGACAGGGGGAAAACTGTTTTTT	CASSRTPTGGKLFF
TRBJ1-1	-	TRBV12-3/TRBV12-4	-	TGTGCCAGCAGTGAAACAGGGTTCACTGAAGCTTTCTTT	CASSETGFTEAFF
TRBJ1-2	-	TRBV28	-	TGTGCCAGCAGTCCCCCTGTACCGGGAGGTGACTATGGCTACACCTTC	CASSPPVPGGDYGYTF
TRBJ2-7	TRBD1	TRBV18	-	TGTGCCAGCTCACGGGACAGACTCTCATTAGGGGACTTC	CASSRDRLSLGDF
TRBJ2-5	TRBD2	TRBV13	-	TGTGCCAGCAGCATCTTAAGCGGGGGGAGGACCCAGTACTTC	CASSILSGGRTQYF
TRBJ1-1	-	TRBV7-2	-	TGTGCCAGCAGCTTAGACACCCTGAGGGCTTTCTTT	CASSLDTLRAFF
TRBJ1-5	-	TRBV18	-	TGTGCCAGCTCACCCTATGACAGTGGTTCCGGTCAGCCCCAGCATTTT	CASSPYDSGSGQPQHF
TRBJ2-7	-	TRBV10-3	-	TGTGCCATCAGTGAGGAGGCCTACGAGCAGTACTTC	CAISEEAYEQYF
TRBJ1-5	TRBD1	TRBV7-2	-	TGTGCCAGCAGCCTCGACAGGGTCAGCAATCAGCCCCAGCATTTT	CASSLDRVSNQPQHF
TRBJ1-5	TRBD1	TRBV19	-	TGTGCCAGTAGTAAGACAGGGGCCCAGAGCAATCAGCCCCAGCATTTT	CASSKTGAQSNQPQHF
TRBJ2-7	TRBD2	TRBV5-6	once	TGTGCCAGCAGCTTGGGCGGGAGGGCCTACGAGCAGTACTTC	CASSLGGRAYEQYF
TRBJ2-5	TRBD2	TRBV5-1	-	TGCGCCAGCAGCTTGGCCTTGCTAGCGGGGAAGGGTGTACAAGAGACCCAGTACTTC	CASSLALLAGKGVQETQYF
TRBJ1-2	-	TRBV11-2	-	TGTGCCAGCAGCTACGGGACAAATTATGGCTACACCTTC	CASSYGTNYGYTF
TRBJ2-7	-	TRBV15	-	TGTGCCACCAGCAGAGCCCCTCTAGGAACCTACGAGCAGTACTTC	CATSRAPLGTYEQYF
TRBJ2-1	TRBD2	TRBV29-1	once	TGCAGCCTCCGACCGGGACTAGCGGGCCTGAGCTCCTACAATGAGCAGTTCTTC	CSLRPGLAGLSSYNEQFF
TRBJ1-5	TRBD1	TRBV19	-	TGTGCCACCGCGGGACAGCTTAGCAATCAGCCCCAGCATTTT	CATAGQLSNQPQHF
TRBJ2-6	TRBD1	TRBV4-2	-	TGTGCCAGCAGCCGCGAGGGGACAGGGAGCGCTGGGGCCAACGTCCTGACTTTC	CASSREGTGSAGANVLTF
TRBJ2-2	-	TRBV21-1	-	TGTGCCAGCAGCGGGGAGACCGGGGAGCTGTTTTTT	CASSGETGELFF
TRBJ2-5	TRBD2	TRBV28	-	TGTGCCAGCGCGGGAGTAGCGGGAGGTTTCGGAGGAGAGACCCAGTACTTC	CASAGVAGGFGGETQYF
TRBJ2-3	-	TRBV9	-	TGTGCCAGCAGCGTAGCTACCGGGACAGATACGCAGTATTTT	CASSVATGTDTQYF
TRBJ2-5	-	TRBV4-2	-	TGTGCCAGCAGCCTGGACAGTGGCCTAGGGGAGACCCAGTACTTC	CASSLDSGLGETQYF
TRBJ2-4	-	TRBV28	-	TGTGCCAGCAGTTTAGGGACAGCCCAAGGAGGGCCGTTCTGGGTAGCCAAAAACATTCAGTACTTC	CASSLGTAQGGPFWVAKNIQYF
TRBJ2-7	TRBD2	TRBV14	-	TGTGCCAGCAGCCAAGTCAGGCCGAGCCTAGCGGGAGGATCCTACGAGCAGTACTTC	CASSQVRPSLAGGSYEQYF
TRBJ2-3	-	TRBV15	-	TGTGCCACCAGCAGACCAGGGGATTCGACGGATACGCAGTATTTT	CATSRPGDSTDTQYF
TRBJ1-5	-	TRBV4-2	-	TGTGCCAGCAGCCAAGGCAGGGCAAGTCAGCCCCAGCATTTT	CASSQGRASQPQHF
TRBJ1-3	TRBD1	TRBV15	-	TGTGCCACCAGCAGAGATACAAAGGACAGGGGAGATTTT	CATSRDTKDRGDF
TRBJ2-3	TRBD2	TRBV7-9	-	TGTGCCAGCAGCTTCTTCAACCGGGAGGAAACAGATACGCAGTATTTT	CASSFFNREETDTQYF
TRBJ2-1	TRBD2	TRBV18	-	TGTGCCAGCTCACCATCGACTAGCGGGACGGACAATGAGCAGTTCTTC	CASSPSTSGTDNEQFF
TRBJ2-2	TRBD2	TRBV6-2/TRBV6-3	-	TGTGCCAGCAGTTACGCTAGCGGGAGTGCGGGGGAGCTGTTTTTT	CASSYASGSAGELFF
TRBJ2-3	TRBD2	TRBV29-1	-	TGCAGCGTTGATCCGAGAGCGGGGGAGGGGGATACGCAGTATTTT	CSVDPRAGEGDTQYF
TRBJ2-7	-	TRBV28	-	TGTGCCAGCAGTTTAGGGGCAGGGCGGTACGAGCAGTACTTC	CASSLGAGRYEQYF
TRBJ1-6	-	TRBV23-1	-	TGCGCCAGCAGTCAATGCGCAGGGACAAATTCACCCCTCCACTTT	CASSQCAGTNSPLHF
TRBJ1-2	-	TRBV6-6	-	TGTGCCAGCAGTGCCTACAGGGACTATGGCTACACCTTC	CASSAYRDYGYTF
TRBJ1-2	TRBD1	TRBV7-8	-	TGTGCCAGCAGCCCGGATACAGGGGGCGACTATGGCTACACCTTC	CASSPDTGGDYGYTF
TRBJ1-4	TRBD1	TRBV27	-	TGTGCCAGCAGTTTTGGCAGGGGGGCATCTAATGAAAAACTGTTTTTT	CASSFGRGASNEKLFF
TRBJ1-4	TRBD1	TRBV9	few	TGTGCCAGCAGCTTGACAGGGTCTAATGAAAAACTGTTTTTT	CASSLTGSNEKLFF